These T cell receptor beta chains were read from a single sample in a study of CD8 T cells in ankylosing spondylitis. TCRdb re-called the 5' RACE reads through MiXCR, storing one row per CDR3 protein. Of 300,000 to 350,000 distinct CDR3 sequences listed, roughly 15% are singletons. The specimen sequenced was blood, either unsorted or a sorted T cell fraction (not recorded which). These receptor sequences come from a male donor with ankylosing spondylitis or in good health (not recorded which). The CDR3 runs from the conserved cysteine through the conserved F or W. The D gene is left open where the match is weak. Part of the rows lack a size; the others show once, few, many or a class for expanded clones.

>.|.|TRBV7-9|TRBJ2-7
CASSLAGGTDSYEQYF
TGTGCCAGCAGCTTAGCCGGCGGGACGGACTCCTACGAGCAGTACTTC
>.|few|TRBV5-1|TRBJ2-3
CASSQDTDTQYF
TGCGCCAGCAGTCAAGACACAGATACGCAGTATTTT
>.|few|TRBV7-8|TRBJ2-3
CASGRLTDTQYF
TGTGCCAGCGGGAGGCTAACAGATACGCAGTATTTT
>TRBD2|.|TRBV7-9|TRBJ2-1
CASSLGTSLRNEQFF
TGTGCCAGCAGCTTAGGGACTAGCCTGAGGAATGAGCAGTTCTTC
>TRBD1|few|TRBV19|TRBJ2-2
CASSRGGNGGELFF
TGTGCCAGTAGTCGAGGGGGCAATGGCGGGGAGCTGTTTTTT
>.|many|TRBV12-3/TRBV12-4|TRBJ1-1
CASSSLMAFF
TGTGCCAGCAGTTCCTTAATGGCTTTCTTT
>.|.|TRBV7-8|TRBJ2-1
CASSLEVGRGDEQFF
TGTGCCAGCAGCTTAGAGGTGGGTCGAGGAGATGAGCAGTTCTTC
>.|.|TRBV19|TRBJ2-5
CASSIDRYGYETQYF
TGTGCCAGTAGTATAGATCGGTACGGGTACGAGACCCAGTACTTC
>TRBD2|few|TRBV5-6|TRBJ2-5
CASSLGGLAGERYQETQYF
TGTGCCAGCAGCTTGGGGGGACTAGCGGGAGAACGGTACCAAGAGACCCAGTACTTC
>.|.|TRBV3-1|TRBJ2-7
CASRQGYEQYF
TGTGCCAGCAGACAGGGTTACGAGCAGTACTTC